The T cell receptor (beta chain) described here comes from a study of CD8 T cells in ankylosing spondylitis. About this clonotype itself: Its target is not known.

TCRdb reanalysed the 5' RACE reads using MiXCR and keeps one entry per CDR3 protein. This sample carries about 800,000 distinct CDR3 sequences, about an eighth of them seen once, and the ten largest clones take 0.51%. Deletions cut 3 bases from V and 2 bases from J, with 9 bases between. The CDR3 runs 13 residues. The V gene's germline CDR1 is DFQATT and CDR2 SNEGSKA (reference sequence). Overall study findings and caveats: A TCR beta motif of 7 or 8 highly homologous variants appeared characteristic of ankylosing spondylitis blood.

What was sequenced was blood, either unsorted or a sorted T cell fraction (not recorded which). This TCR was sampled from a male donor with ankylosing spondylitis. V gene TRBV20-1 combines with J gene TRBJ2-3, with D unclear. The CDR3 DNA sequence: TGCAGTGCTAGTGACGGCGCCACAGATACGCAGTATTTT. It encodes CSASDGATDTQYF.